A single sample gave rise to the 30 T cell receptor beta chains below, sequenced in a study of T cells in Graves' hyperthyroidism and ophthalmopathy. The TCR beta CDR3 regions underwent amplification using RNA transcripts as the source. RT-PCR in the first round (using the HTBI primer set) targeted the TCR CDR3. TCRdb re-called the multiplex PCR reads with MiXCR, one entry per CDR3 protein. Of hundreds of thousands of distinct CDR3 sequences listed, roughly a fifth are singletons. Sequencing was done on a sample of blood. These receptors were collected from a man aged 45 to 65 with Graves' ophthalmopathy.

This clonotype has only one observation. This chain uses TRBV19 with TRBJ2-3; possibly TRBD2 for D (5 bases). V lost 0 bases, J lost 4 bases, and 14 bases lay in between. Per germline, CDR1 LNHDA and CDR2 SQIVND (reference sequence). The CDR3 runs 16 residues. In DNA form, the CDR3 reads TGTGCCAGTAGTATAGAGGGCAGCTCTAGCCCAGATACGCAGTATTTT. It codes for CASSIEGSSSPDTQYF.

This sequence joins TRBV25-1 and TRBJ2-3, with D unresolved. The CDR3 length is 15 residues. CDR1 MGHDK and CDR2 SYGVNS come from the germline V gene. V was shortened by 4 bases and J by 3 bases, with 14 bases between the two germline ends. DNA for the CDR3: TGTGCCAGCAGTGGAGGCGCGCTCGGGACAGATACGCAGTATTTT. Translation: CASSGGALGTDTQYF.

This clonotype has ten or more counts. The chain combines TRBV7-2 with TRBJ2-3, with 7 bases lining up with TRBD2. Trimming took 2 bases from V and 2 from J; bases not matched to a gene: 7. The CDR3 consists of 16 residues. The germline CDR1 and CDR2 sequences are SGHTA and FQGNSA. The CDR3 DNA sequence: TGTGCCAGCAGCTTACAAAGCCTAGCGGACACAGATACGCAGTATTTT. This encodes CASSLQSLADTDTQYF. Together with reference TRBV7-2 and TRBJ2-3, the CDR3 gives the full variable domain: GAGVSQSPSNKVTEKGKDVELRCDPISGHTALYWYRQSLGQGLEFLIYFQGNSAPDKSGLPSDRFSAERTGGSVSTLTIQRTQQEDSAVYLCASSLQSLADTDTQYFGPGTRLTVL.

The CDR3 sequence: CASSDHGLASSTDTQYF. The CDR3 region has the DNA TGTGCCAGCAGTGATCACGGACTAGCCTCTAGCACAGATACGCAGTATTTT. The chain couples TRBV6-1 to TRBJ2-3, with 8 bases that match TRBD2. The CDR3 spans 17 residues. In germline, CDR1 is MNHNS, CDR2 SASEGT. Unmatched junction bases numbered 8, after V lost 3 bases and J lost 0 bases.

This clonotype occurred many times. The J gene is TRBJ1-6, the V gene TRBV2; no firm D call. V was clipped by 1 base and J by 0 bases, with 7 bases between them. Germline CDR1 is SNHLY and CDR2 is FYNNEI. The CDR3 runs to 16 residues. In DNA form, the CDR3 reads TGTGCCAGCAGTGAAGGTTTGAGCTCCTATAATTCACCCCTCCACTTT. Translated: CASSEGLSSYNSPLHF.

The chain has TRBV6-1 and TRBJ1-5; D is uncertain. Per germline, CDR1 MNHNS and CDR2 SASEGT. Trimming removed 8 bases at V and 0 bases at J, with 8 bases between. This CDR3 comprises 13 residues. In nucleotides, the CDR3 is TGTGCCAGCTCGGCACATAGCAATCAGCCCCAGCATTTT. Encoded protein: CASSAHSNQPQHF.

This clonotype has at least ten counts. CDR3 loop: CATLPGSQNIQYF. For the CDR3, the DNA is TGTGCCACCCTGCCGGGCAGTCAAAACATTCAGTACTTC. The chain links TRBV28 to TRBJ2-4; D not resolved. The CDR3 contains 13 residues. Trimming left V 10 bases short and J 5 bases short, with 15 bases between. Germline loops: CDR1 MDHEN, CDR2 SYDVKM.

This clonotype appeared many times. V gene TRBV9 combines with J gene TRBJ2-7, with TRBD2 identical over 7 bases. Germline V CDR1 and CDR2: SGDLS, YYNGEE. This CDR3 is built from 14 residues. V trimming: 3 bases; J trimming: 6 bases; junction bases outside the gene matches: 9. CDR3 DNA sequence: TGTGCCAGCAGCGCCGGGGGGTTTCAAGGCGAGCAGTACTTC. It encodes CASSAGGFQGEQYF.

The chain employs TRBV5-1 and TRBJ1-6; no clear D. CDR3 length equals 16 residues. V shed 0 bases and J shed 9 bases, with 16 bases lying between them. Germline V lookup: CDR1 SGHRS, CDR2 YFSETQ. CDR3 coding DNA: TGCGCCAGCAGCTTGGAAGGCAGATCCGGCAGTTCACCCCTCCACTTT. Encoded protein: CASSLEGRSGSSPLHF.

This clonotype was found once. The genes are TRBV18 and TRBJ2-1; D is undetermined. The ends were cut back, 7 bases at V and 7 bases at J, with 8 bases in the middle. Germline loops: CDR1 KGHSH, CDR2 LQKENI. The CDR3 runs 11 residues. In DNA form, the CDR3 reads TGTGCCAGCTTGACTGGTAATGAGCAGTTCTTC. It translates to CASLTGNEQFF.

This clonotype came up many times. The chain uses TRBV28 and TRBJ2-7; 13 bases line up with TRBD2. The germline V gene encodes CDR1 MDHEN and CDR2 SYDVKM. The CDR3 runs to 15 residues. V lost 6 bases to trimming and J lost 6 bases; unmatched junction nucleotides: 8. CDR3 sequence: CASRALAGGPVEQYF. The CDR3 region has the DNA TGTGCCAGCAGGGCACTAGCGGGAGGGCCTGTCGAGCAGTACTTC.

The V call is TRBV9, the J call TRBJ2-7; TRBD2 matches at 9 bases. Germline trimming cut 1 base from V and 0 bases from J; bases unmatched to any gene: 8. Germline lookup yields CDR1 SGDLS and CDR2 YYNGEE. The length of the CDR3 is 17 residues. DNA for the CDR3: TGTGCCAGCAGCGTAAACCCGACTAGCGGCGCCTCCTACGAGCAGTACTTC. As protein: CASSVNPTSGASYEQYF.

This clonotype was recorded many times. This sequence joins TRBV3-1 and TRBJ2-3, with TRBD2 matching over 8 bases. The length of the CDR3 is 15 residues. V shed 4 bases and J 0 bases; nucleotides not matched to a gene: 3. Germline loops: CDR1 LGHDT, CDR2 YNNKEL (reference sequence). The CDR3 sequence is CASSLGLDSTDTQYF. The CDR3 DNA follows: TGTGCCAGCAGCCTGGGACTAGATAGCACAGATACGCAGTATTTT.

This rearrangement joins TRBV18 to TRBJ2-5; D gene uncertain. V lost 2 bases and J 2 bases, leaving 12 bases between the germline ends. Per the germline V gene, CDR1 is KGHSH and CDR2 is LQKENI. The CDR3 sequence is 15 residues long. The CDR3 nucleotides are TGTGCCAGCTCACCAACGGACGGTCTACAAGAGACCCAGTACTTC. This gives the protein CASSPTDGLQETQYF. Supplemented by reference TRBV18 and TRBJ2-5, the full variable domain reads NAGVMQNPRHLVRRRGQEARLRCSPMKGHSHVYWYRQLPEEGLKFMVYLQKENIIDESGMPKERFSAEFPKEGPSILRIQQVVRGDSAAYFCASSPTDGLQETQYFGPGTRLLVL.

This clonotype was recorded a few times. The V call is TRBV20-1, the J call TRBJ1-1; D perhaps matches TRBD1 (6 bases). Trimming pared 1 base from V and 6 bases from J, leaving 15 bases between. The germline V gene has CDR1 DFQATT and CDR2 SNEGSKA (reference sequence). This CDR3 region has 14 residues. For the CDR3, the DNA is TGCAGTGCTAGAGTCCGGGTGGGGGGCGCTGAAGCTTTCTTT. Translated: CSARVRVGGAEAFF.

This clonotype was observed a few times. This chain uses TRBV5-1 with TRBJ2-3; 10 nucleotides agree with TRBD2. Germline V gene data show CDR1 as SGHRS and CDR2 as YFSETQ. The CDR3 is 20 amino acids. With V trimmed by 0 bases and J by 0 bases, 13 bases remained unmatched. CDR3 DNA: TGCGCCAGCAGCTTGGACGGTAGCGGGAGGCCCTACCTTAGCACAGATACGCAGTATTTT. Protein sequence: CASSLDGSGRPYLSTDTQYF.

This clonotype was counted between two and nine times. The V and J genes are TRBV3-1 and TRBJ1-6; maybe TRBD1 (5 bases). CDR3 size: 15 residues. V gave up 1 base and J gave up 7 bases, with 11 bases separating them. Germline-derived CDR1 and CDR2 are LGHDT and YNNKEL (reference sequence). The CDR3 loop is CASSQGLGANSPLHF. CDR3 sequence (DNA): TGTGCCAGCAGCCAAGGGTTAGGGGCCAATTCACCCCTCCACTTT.

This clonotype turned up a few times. The CDR3 loop is CASENKASYEQYF. The CDR3 nucleotides read TGTGCCAGCGAGAACAAGGCCTCCTACGAGCAGTACTTC. The chain is built from TRBV28 and TRBJ2-7; the D is unclear. This CDR3 contains 13 residues. The ends were cut back, 8 bases at V and 0 bases at J, with 11 bases in the middle. Germline V gives CDR1 MDHEN, CDR2 SYDVKM.

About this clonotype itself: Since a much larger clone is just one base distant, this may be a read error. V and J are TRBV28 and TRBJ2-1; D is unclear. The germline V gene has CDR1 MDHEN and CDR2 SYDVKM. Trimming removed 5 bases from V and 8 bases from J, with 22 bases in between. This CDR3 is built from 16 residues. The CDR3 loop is CASSLPGDRRNDEQFF. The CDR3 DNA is TGTGCCAGCAGTCTACCTGGGGATCGTCGAAACGATGAGCAGTTCTTC.

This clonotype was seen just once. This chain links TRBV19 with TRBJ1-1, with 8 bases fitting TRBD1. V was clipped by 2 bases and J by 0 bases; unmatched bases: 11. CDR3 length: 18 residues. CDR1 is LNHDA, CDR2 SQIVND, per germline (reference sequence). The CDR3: CASSIQRDRRGMNTEAFF. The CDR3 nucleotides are TGTGCCAGTAGTATACAACGGGACAGGAGAGGGATGAACACTGAAGCTTTCTTT.

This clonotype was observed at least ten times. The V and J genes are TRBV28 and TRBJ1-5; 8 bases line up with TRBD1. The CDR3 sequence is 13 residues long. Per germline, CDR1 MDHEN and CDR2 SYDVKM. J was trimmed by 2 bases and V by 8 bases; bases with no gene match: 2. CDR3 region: CASQTGGNQPQHF. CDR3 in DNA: TGTGCCAGCCAGACAGGGGGCAATCAGCCCCAGCATTTT.

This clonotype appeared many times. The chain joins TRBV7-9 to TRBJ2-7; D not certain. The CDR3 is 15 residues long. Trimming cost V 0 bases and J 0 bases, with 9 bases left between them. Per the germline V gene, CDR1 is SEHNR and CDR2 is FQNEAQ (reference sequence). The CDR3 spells CASSLAVLSSYEQYF. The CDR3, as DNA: TGTGCCAGCAGCTTAGCGGTCCTGAGCTCCTACGAGCAGTACTTC. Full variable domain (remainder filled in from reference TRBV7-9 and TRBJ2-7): DTGVSQNPRHKITKRGQNVTFRCDPISEHNRLYWYRQTLGQGPEFLTYFQNEAQLEKSRLLSDRFSAERPKGSFSTLEIQRTEQGDSAMYLCASSLAVLSSYEQYFGPGTRLTVT.

The CDR3 bases are TGCAGCGTTGGATCTTGGGACAGGCCGAACACTGAAGCTTTCTTT. Translating it yields CSVGSWDRPNTEAFF. This sequence joins TRBV29-1 and TRBJ1-1; 8 bases agree with TRBD1. The CDR3 is made up of 15 amino acids. The V segment lost 4 bases and the J segment 1 base; nucleotides outside the gene matches: 8. Germline V gene data show CDR1 as SQVTM and CDR2 as ANQGSEA.

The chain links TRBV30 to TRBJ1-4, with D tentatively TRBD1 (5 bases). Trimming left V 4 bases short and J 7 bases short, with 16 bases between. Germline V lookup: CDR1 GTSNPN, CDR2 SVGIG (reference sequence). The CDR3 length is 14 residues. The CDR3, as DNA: TGTGCCTGGAAGAAGGGGTTAATGAGTGAAAAACTGTTTTTT. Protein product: CAWKKGLMSEKLFF. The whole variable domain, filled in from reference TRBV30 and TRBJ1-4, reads SQTIHQWPATLVQPVGSPLSLECTVEGTSNPNLYWYRQAAGRGLQLLFYSVGIGQISSEVPQNLSASRPQDRQFILSSKKLLLSDSGFYLCAWKKGLMSEKLFFGSGTQLSVL.

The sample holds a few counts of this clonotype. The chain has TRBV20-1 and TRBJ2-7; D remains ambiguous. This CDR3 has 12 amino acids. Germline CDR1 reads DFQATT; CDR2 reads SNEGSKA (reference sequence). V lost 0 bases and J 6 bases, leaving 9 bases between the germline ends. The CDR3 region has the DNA TGCAGTGCTAGAGATTTGTGGCTCGAGCAGTACTTC. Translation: CSARDLWLEQYF.

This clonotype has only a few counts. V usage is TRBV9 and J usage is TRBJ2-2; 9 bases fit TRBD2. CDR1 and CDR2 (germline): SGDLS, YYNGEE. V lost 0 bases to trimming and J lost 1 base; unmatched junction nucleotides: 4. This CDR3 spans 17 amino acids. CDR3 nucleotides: TGTGCCAGCAGCGTAGGACTAGCGGCAGTGAACACCGGGGAGCTGTTTTTT. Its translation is CASSVGLAAVNTGELFF.

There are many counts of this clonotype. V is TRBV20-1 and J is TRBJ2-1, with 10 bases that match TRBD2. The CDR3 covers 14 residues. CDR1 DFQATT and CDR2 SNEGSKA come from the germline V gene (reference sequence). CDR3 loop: CTSSGTSEDNEQFF. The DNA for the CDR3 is TGCACCTCGTCCGGGACTAGCGAGGACAATGAGCAGTTCTTC.

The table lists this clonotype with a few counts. The CDR3 here is CAISPNEGQPQHF. DNA for the CDR3: TGTGCCATCAGTCCCAACGAAGGTCAGCCCCAGCATTTT. The chain carries TRBV10-3 and TRBJ1-5; the D is unclear. The germline CDR1 and CDR2 sequences are ENHRY and SYGVKD. The length of the CDR3 is 13 residues. The V gene lost 5 bases and the J gene lost 6 bases, with 11 bases spanning the gap.

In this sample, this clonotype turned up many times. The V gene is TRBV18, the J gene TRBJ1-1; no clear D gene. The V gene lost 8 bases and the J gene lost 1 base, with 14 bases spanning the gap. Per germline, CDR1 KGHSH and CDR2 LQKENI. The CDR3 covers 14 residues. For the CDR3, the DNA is TGTGCCAGCCCAGAAAACCCAGGGAACACTGAAGCTTTCTTT. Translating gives CASPENPGNTEAFF.

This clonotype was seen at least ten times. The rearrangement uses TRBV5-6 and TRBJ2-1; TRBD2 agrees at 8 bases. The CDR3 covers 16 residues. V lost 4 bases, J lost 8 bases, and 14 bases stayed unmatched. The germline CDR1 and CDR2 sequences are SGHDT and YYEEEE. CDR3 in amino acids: CASSPLGTRGWDEQFF. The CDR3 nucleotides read TGTGCCAGCAGCCCGCTAGGGACTAGGGGTTGGGATGAGCAGTTCTTC.